This T cell receptor beta chain originates from a study of follicular helper T cells after annual influenza vaccination. General study results and limits: ICOS+CD38+ cTfh clonality change tracked circulating plasmablast frequency change.

Sequencing was performed with immunoSEQ multiplex PCR; in TCRdb, only in-frame clones are kept and a portion is missing. The top ten clones hold roughly 1.5% of a sample with about 6,800 clones, around 80% of them seen once. Specified time point: 2015-2016 season, 7 days after influenza vaccination. CDR3 length: 14 residues. The V gene end was trimmed by 1 base and the J gene end by 4 bases; junction bases not matched to a gene: 3. CDR1 and CDR2 from the germline V gene are MNHEY and SMNVEV (reference sequence). With respect to this clone: Antigen specificity is unknown.

The chain is built from TRBV27 and TRBJ1-1; 7 bases align to TRBD1. This sequence was found in an adult who received the influenza vaccine. Here the sequenced sample was CXCR5- memory CD4+ T cells sorted from blood, taken 7 days after influenza vaccination. In nucleotides, the CDR3 is TGTGCCAGCAGTTTATATCCAGGGGGCACTGAAGCTTTCTTT. Amino acid sequence: CASSLYPGGTEAFF.